This passage covers 2 T cell receptor beta chains from one sample sequenced in a study of cytomegalovirus exposure and HLA in healthy donors. Sequenced by immunoSEQ multiplex PCR; TCRdb stores in-frame clones only, minus some. The top ten clones hold more than 10% of a sample with 200,000 to 300,000 clones, more than 75% of them seen once. Sequenced: PBMCs. These receptors were obtained from a man younger than 30 in good health and CMV-seropositive.

The rearrangement joins TRBV11-2 to TRBJ2-1; 13 positions agree with TRBD2. The CDR3 totals 18 residues. The V gene's germline CDR1 is SGHAT and CDR2 FQNNGV. The V segment lost 4 bases and the J segment 5 bases; nucleotides outside the gene matches: 11. This chain's CDR3 is CASSSITSGRATNNEQFF. CDR3 DNA sequence: TGTGCCAGCAGCTCGATCACTAGCGGGAGGGCCACTAACAATGAGCAGTTCTTC.

The chain uses TRBV9 and TRBJ2-4, with TRBD2 as a possible D gene (6 bases). The V end was cut by 4 bases, the J end by 2 bases, with 10 bases between. This CDR3 contains 14 residues. The V gene's germline CDR1 is SGDLS and CDR2 YYNGEE. The CDR3 DNA is TGTGCCAGCAGCCTGGAGGGGTCCAAAAACATTCAGTACTTC. Protein sequence: CASSLEGSKNIQYF.